This record concerns one T cell receptor (beta chain) sequence. The data stem from a study of blood T cell repertoires in COVID-19. Study background: Acute and convalescent COVID-19 samples came from the United States, Italy and Spain.

Libraries were prepared by immunoSEQ multiplex PCR; TCRdb keeps only in-frame clonotypes and omits some of them. The sample lists under 20,000 clones, 90% to 95% seen once, with 4.1% in the top ten. The sample comprised peripheral blood. This TCR was recovered from a woman aged 45-65 years with active COVID-19.

CDR3: CAWSVWGGTGELFF. As DNA, the CDR3 is TGTGCCTGGAGTGTATGGGGGGGCACCGGGGAGCTGTTTTTT. The rearrangement links TRBV30 to TRBJ2-2, with 7 bases fitting TRBD2. The V gene end was trimmed by 0 bases and the J gene end by 4 bases; junction bases not matched to a gene: 2. The germline V gene has CDR1 GTSNPN and CDR2 SVGIG (reference sequence). The CDR3 loop spans 14 amino acids.